This T cell receptor beta chain is drawn from a study of read filtering for tumor transcriptome and immune sequencing. At the time of active disease, bone marrow was collected from every patient. V gave up 4 bases and J gave up 2 bases, with 7 bases separating them. The CDR3 sequence is 12 residues long. Germline lookup yields CDR1 SQVTM and CDR2 ANQGSEA. Molecular barcoded adaptors covering alpha/delta and beta/gamma chains were used on approximately 400 ng RNA. MiXCR, applied by TCRdb to the reads, yields one record per CDR3 protein. This sample yields around 50,000 distinct CDR3 sequences, of which roughly an eighth are seen a single time; more than 15% belongs to the top ten. The table lists this clonotype with many counts.

V and J are TRBV29-1 and TRBJ2-3; a possible D gene is TRBD1 (5 bases). The sample was a population of CD138-negative cells sorted from bone marrow. The TCR comes from a donor at least 40 years old with multiple myeloma. CDR3 protein: CSVVRDTDTQYF. In DNA, the CDR3 is TGCAGCGTTGTCAGGGACACAGATACGCAGTATTTT.